This T cell receptor (beta chain) comes out of a study of T cells in localized non-small cell lung cancer. Findings of the study overall: Sequence data derive from only one tumor region, so heterogeneity remains possible.

As concerns this clone: Its antigen is as yet unknown.

CDR1 is MGHRA, CDR2 YSYEKL, per germline. J lost 0 bases, V lost 0 bases, and 1 base had no gene match. The CDR3 runs to 16 residues. Some clones are missing from TCRdb's copy, which holds only in-frame ones; the method was immunoSEQ multiplex PCR. The sample contains 30,000 to 40,000 clones, approximately 78% of which appear only once. The sequenced sample was peripheral blood, obtained before any cancer treatment. This chain connects TRBV4-1 to TRBJ2-1; 8 nucleotides line up with TRBD1. The receptor was derived from a male donor aged 60 or older with stage II squamous cell lung carcinoma. The DNA for the CDR3 is TGCGCCAGCAGCCAAGAAGGGACAGGCTCCTACAATGAGCAGTTCTTC. Amino acid sequence: CASSQEGTGSYNEQFF.